This entry features one T cell receptor beta chain sequence. Recovery meant two consecutive negative NP/OP PCR tests, professional clearance, or resolved symptoms. In the original processing: Counts of nucleated cells, estimated from reference gene primer amplification, were obtained. Only in-frame clones appear in the TCRdb table, and some are missing; sequencing was by immunoSEQ multiplex PCR. V, J and clone size are taken as reported in that table, and D and trimming were inferred from the DNA itself. The repertoire holds about 200,000 clones, with approximately 84% as singletons. The V and J ends lost 4 bases and 0 bases respectively, with 13 bases between them. Per the germline V gene, CDR1 is WNHNN and CDR2 is SYGVQD (reference sequence). The CDR3 consists of 16 residues. This entry comes from a study of blood T cell repertoires in COVID-19. At the level of the study: The study drew acute and convalescent COVID-19 samples from the United States, Italy and Spain. Sample material is recorded as cDNA or gDNA derived from T cells, B-cell-depleted T cells, or PBMCs.

The chain uses TRBV10-1 and TRBJ1-5; D call uncertain. The sequencing input was PBMCs or T cells enriched from blood (not recorded which). This clonotype was sampled from a man in his forties who had recovered from COVID-19. This chain's CDR3 is CASSATEGVSNQPQHF. The CDR3, as DNA: TGCGCCAGCAGTGCCACCGAGGGTGTTAGCAATCAGCCCCAGCATTTT.